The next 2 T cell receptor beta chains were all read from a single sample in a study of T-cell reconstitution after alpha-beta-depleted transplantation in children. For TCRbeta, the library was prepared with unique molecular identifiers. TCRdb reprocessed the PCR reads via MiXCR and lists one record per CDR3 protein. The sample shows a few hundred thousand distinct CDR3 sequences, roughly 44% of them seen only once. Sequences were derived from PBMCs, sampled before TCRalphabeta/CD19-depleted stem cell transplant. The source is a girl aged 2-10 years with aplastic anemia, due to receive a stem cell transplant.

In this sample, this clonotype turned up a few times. The CDR3 DNA reads as TGTGCCAGCAGAACTAACGGACTAGCGGGAACCGGGGAGCTGTTTTTT. Amino acids: CASRTNGLAGTGELFF. V is TRBV6-2 or TRBV6-3 and J is TRBJ2-2; 12 bases match TRBD2. Germline trimming cut 6 bases from V and 5 bases from J; bases unmatched to any gene: 7. The CDR3 runs to 16 residues. Germline CDR1 reads MNHEY; CDR2 reads SVGEGT.

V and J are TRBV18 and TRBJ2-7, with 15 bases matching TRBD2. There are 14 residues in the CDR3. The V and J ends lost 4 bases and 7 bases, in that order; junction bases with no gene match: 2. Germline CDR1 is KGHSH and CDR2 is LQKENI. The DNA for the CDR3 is TGTGCCAGCTCACGGACTAGCGGGAGGGAAGAGCAGTACTTC. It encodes CASSRTSGREEQYF.